The 16 T cell receptor beta chains given below trace back to one sample, sequenced in a study of cytomegalovirus exposure and HLA in healthy donors (dated by TCRdb to the late 2010s). The library was made by the immunoSEQ multiplex PCR assay. For the multiplex PCR, a mixture combining 60 forward primers for TCR Vbeta segments and 13 reverse primers for TCR Jbeta segments was used. Entries here come from immuneACCESS through TCRdb and include only in-frame sequences with V and J called. Some clones fail to appear in such tables; in the studies checked, an unresolved V gene covers under half of the shortfall, and the cause of the remainder is unknown. A total of 55,000 to 80,000 clones appear in this sample, about 70% of them only once. The ten largest clonotypes hold approximately 21% of the sample. Sequencing input: PBMCs. These receptors were taken from a woman under 40 in good health and CMV-seropositive.

The chain couples TRBV5-1 to TRBJ1-1; 11 positions agree with TRBD1. V dropped 0 bases and J dropped 9; count of bases not matched to a gene: 1. The germline V gene has CDR1 SGHRS and CDR2 YFSETQ. CDR3 size: 13 residues. In nucleotides, the CDR3 is TGCGCCAGCAGCTTGGGGACAGGGGGCAAAGCTTTCTTT. Translation: CASSLGTGGKAFF.

This chain uses TRBV7-2 with TRBJ2-1; perhaps TRBD2 as D (6 bases). This CDR3 has 14 residues. V was clipped by 5 bases and J by 4 bases, with 12 bases between them. CDR1 and CDR2 (germline): SGHTA, FQGNSA. The CDR3 reads CASSIAGLYNEQFF. CDR3 coding DNA: TGTGCCAGCAGCATCGCGGGACTGTACAATGAGCAGTTCTTC.

This clone appeared a few times. This chain uses TRBV28 with TRBJ2-7; no clear D. This CDR3 contains 14 residues. V was pared by 6 bases and J by 6 bases, with 18 bases between. In germline, CDR1 is MDHEN, CDR2 SYDVKM. Here the CDR3 reads CASRPGSLASEQYF. The CDR3 nucleotides read TGTGCCAGCAGACCCGGGTCTCTCGCCAGCGAGCAGTACTTC.

This clone has only a few counts. The gene calls are TRBV5-6 and TRBJ2-2; D possibly corresponds to TRBD1 (5 bases). The CDR3 covers 14 residues. The V end was cut by 0 bases, the J end by 6 bases, with 9 bases between. Germline CDR1 is SGHDT and CDR2 is YYEEEE. The CDR3: CASSLAGKPGELFF. CDR3 bases: TGTGCCAGCAGCTTGGCAGGGAAGCCCGGGGAGCTGTTTTTT.

The gene calls are TRBV18 and TRBJ2-3; the match to TRBD2 covers 12 bases. CDR1 is KGHSH, CDR2 LQKENI, per germline. V lost 3 bases and J lost 5; bases outside the gene matches: 0. This CDR3 spans 14 amino acids. The CDR3 is CASSPGLAGDTQYF. CDR3 nucleotide sequence: TGTGCCAGCTCACCGGGACTAGCGGGAGATACGCAGTATTTT.

The chain combines TRBV7-8 with TRBJ2-1; D is unclear. Trimming left V 6 bases short and J 0 bases short, with 15 bases between. This CDR3 is 16 amino acids long. Germline CDR1 and CDR2: SGHVS and FQNEAQ. The CDR3 DNA reads as TGTGCCAGCAGGCCTTCACGAGATTTCTCCTACAATGAGCAGTTCTTC. The encoded protein is CASRPSRDFSYNEQFF.

This chain uses TRBV29-1 with TRBJ2-1; TRBD2 aligns across 13 bases. Germline assignment: CDR1 SQVTM and CDR2 ANQGSEA. The CDR3 consists of 16 residues. The trim removed 6 bases at V and 1 base at J, leaving 6 bases unmatched. CDR3 sequence: CSVQLAGGPSYNEQFF. The DNA of the CDR3 is TGCAGCGTCCAACTAGCGGGAGGGCCGTCCTACAATGAGCAGTTCTTC.

This clone came up once. The chain joins TRBV5-6 to TRBJ2-1, with D possibly matching TRBD2 (5 bases). Germline-derived CDR1 and CDR2 are SGHDT and YYEEEE. CDR3 length: 11 amino acids. Trimming took off 4 bases at V and 13 bases at J, with 12 bases between the two ends. Here the CDR3 DNA reads TGTGCCAGCAGCCGTTCTAGCTTTCAGTTCTTC. It specifies CASSRSSFQFF.

This chain joins TRBV4-3 and TRBJ1-4; D gene unclear. Trimming took off 2 bases at V and 7 bases at J, with 11 bases between the two ends. The CDR3 consists of 14 residues. Germline V gene lookup returns CDR1 LGHNA and CDR2 YSLEER. CDR3 bases: TGCGCCAGCAGCCAAACCACCGGGAGTGAAAAACTGTTTTTT. As protein: CASSQTTGSEKLFF.

The CDR3 DNA reads TGTGCCAGCAGCTTCGATCCCCGGGGAGGGAGTCTGTTTTTT. Its protein product is CASSFDPRGGSLFF. V usage is TRBV7-9 and J usage is TRBJ1-4; unclear D gene. There are 14 residues in the CDR3. Germline V gene sequence: CDR1 SEHNR, CDR2 FQNEAQ (reference sequence). Trimming removed 3 bases at V and 14 bases at J, with 19 bases between.

There are a few counts of this clone. The J gene is TRBJ1-2, the V gene TRBV28, with D unclear. Per the germline V gene, CDR1 is MDHEN and CDR2 is SYDVKM. The CDR3 is 16 residues long. Trimming cost V 6 bases and J 1 base, with 18 bases left between them. The CDR3: CASSLTGIRVNYGYTF. The CDR3 coding sequence is TGTGCCAGCAGCCTCACGGGAATAAGGGTTAACTATGGCTACACCTTC.

This chain uses TRBV4-2 with TRBJ1-1, with 10 positions matching TRBD1. Germline V CDR1 and CDR2: LGHNA, YNFKEQ. With V trimmed by 0 bases and J by 2 bases, 6 bases remained unmatched. The length of the CDR3 is 17 residues. The CDR3 spells CASSQDIGTGENTEAFF. CDR3 nucleotides: TGTGCCAGCAGCCAAGATATTGGGACAGGGGAAAACACTGAAGCTTTCTTT.

This clone was found a few times. V usage is TRBV15 and J usage is TRBJ1-6, with 8 bases that match TRBD1. Germline lookup yields CDR1 LNHNV and CDR2 YYDKDF (reference sequence). The CDR3 runs to 14 residues. V dropped 6 bases and J dropped 9; count of bases not matched to a gene: 7. DNA of the CDR3: TGTGCCACCAGGAGGACAGGGTACGGTTCACCCCTCCACTTT. Translation gives CATRRTGYGSPLHF. The full variable domain, with the rest looked up from reference TRBV15 and TRBJ1-6, is DAMVIQNPRYQVTQFGKPVTLSCSQTLNHNVMYWYQQKSSQAPKLLFHYYDKDFNNEADTPDNFQSRRPNTSFCFLDIRSPGLGDTAMYLCATRRTGYGSPLHFGNGTRLTVT.

J is TRBJ1-2 and V is TRBV27; D call uncertain. With 4 bases removed from V and 4 bases from J, the gap between germline ends came to 7 bases. In germline, CDR1 is MNHEY, CDR2 SMNVEV (reference sequence). The CDR3 is made up of 12 amino acids. CDR3 coding DNA: TGTGCCAGCAGTTCGCAGGCCTATGGCTACACCTTC. Its translation is CASSSQAYGYTF.

V and J are TRBV20-1 and TRBJ1-5, with D possibly being TRBD1 (6 bases). The V gene's germline CDR1 is DFQATT and CDR2 SNEGSKA (reference sequence). The CDR3 spans 11 residues. Deletions cut 5 bases from V and 4 bases from J, with 6 bases between. The CDR3 spells CSAQGNQPQHF. Here the CDR3 DNA reads TGCAGTGCTCAGGGGAATCAGCCCCAGCATTTT.

The chain employs TRBV13 and TRBJ2-3, with TRBD1 matching 7 bases. The CDR3 extends over 16 amino acids. Trimming removed 0 bases from V and 2 bases from J; junction bases left unmatched: 5. Germline lookup yields CDR1 PRHDT and CDR2 FYEKMQ (reference sequence). CDR3 sequence reads: CASSLGRQGNTDTQYF. DNA of the CDR3: TGTGCCAGCAGCTTAGGTAGACAGGGAAACACAGATACGCAGTATTTT.